This T cell receptor (beta chain) emerged from a study of beta chain features in type 1 diabetes. Whole-study findings and limits: There was a moderate but significant shortening of TCRB CDR3s in all four CD4+ subsets of Type 1 diabetes patients.

The CDR3 is 14 amino acids. J lost 4 bases, V lost 6 bases, and 6 bases had no gene match. Germline assignment: CDR1 MNHNY and CDR2 SVGAGI (reference sequence). This clone was seen only a few times. Its specificity is unknown. Sequenced material consisted of expressed TCRB transcripts (all of the isolated RNA was reverse transcribed). The average read count of naive, central memory and regulatory T cell samples was some 3.8 million. Here immunoSEQ multiplex PCR was the method, and the copy in TCRdb shows in-frame clones only, minus some. The sample lists about 740,000 clones; around 15% were seen once.

This rearrangement joins TRBV6-6 to TRBJ1-1, with 9 bases identical to TRBD1. The sample was naive CD4+ T cells from blood. The TCR originated in a man younger than 35 with type 1 diabetes. CDR3 residues: CASRYTGGVTEAFF. DNA of the CDR3: TGTGCCAGCAGGTACACAGGGGGCGTCACTGAAGCTTTCTTT.